The 27 T cell receptor beta chains given below trace back to one sample, sequenced in a study of shared clonotypes between healthy human individuals. Data came from immunoSEQ multiplex PCR; TCRdb stores just in-frame clones and leaves some out. Seen here are over 2 million clones, 90% to 95% observed once, and the top ten hold around 0.13%. The sequenced material came from naive CD4+ T cells sorted from blood. The subset is: CD45RA+ positively selected. These receptors all come from a young man in good health.

This chain uses TRBV28 with TRBJ1-5, with 9 bases identical to TRBD1. Unmatched junction bases numbered 17, after V lost 7 bases and J lost 4 bases. The length of the CDR3 is 18 residues. Germline CDR1 MDHEN, CDR2 SYDVKM. The CDR3 nucleotides read TGTGCCAGCATTCCCAGGTTCGGCCGGACAGGGGAGAATCAGCCCCAGCATTTT. This gives the protein CASIPRFGRTGENQPQHF.

The chain recombines TRBV30 with TRBJ2-1, with D hard to call. Between the trimmed V and J ends, which lost 1 base and 2 bases, there was a span of 9 bases. This CDR3 comprises 14 residues. Germline lookup yields CDR1 GTSNPN and CDR2 SVGIG (reference sequence). Here the CDR3 reads CAWSAAAAYNEQFF. CDR3 coding DNA: TGTGCCTGGAGTGCCGCAGCTGCCTACAATGAGCAGTTCTTC.

V usage is TRBV7-6 and J usage is TRBJ2-5; weak D call: TRBD2 (5 bases). Trimming took off 0 bases at V and 4 bases at J, with 15 bases between the two ends. The germline V gene encodes CDR1 SGHVS and CDR2 FNYEAQ. This CDR3 spans 16 amino acids. The CDR3 region is CASSLAPPSFGETQYF. The CDR3 DNA reads as TGTGCCAGCAGCTTAGCGCCACCTAGCTTTGGAGAGACCCAGTACTTC. The complete variable domain, with remaining parts taken from reference TRBV7-6 and TRBJ2-5, reads GAGVSQSPRYKVTKRGQDVALRCDPISGHVSLYWYRQALGQGPEFLTYFNYEAQQDKSGLPNDRFSAERPEGSISTLTIQRTEQRDSAMYRCASSLAPPSFGETQYFGPGTRLLVL.

This chain uses TRBV21-1 with TRBJ2-2. TRBV21-1 has pseudogene status. The CDR3 runs 18 residues. CDR3: CASSKALRGEPFTGELFF. DNA for the CDR3: TGTGCCAGCAGCAAAGCACTGAGGGGGGAGCCCTTCACCGGGGAGCTGTTTTTT.

The chain combines TRBV7-9 with TRBJ1-1; 9 bases align to TRBD1. This CDR3 has 13 residues. V lost 5 bases to trimming and J lost 5 bases; unmatched junction nucleotides: 3. Looked up from germline, CDR1 is SEHNR and CDR2 is FQNEAQ (reference sequence). The CDR3 coding sequence is TGTGCCAGCAGCAGGGACAGGGAAACTGAAGCTTTCTTT. Translating it yields CASSRDRETEAFF.

The gene calls are TRBV18 and TRBJ1-2; tentative D call: TRBD1 (6 bases). Trimming left V 2 bases short and J 4 bases short, with 17 bases between. CDR1 KGHSH and CDR2 LQKENI come from the germline V gene. The CDR3 has 16 amino acids. In DNA form, the CDR3 reads TGTGCCAGCTCACCATCACAGGGAAACGCCGTCTATGGCTACACCTTC. Translating it yields CASSPSQGNAVYGYTF.

The CDR3 DNA sequence: TGTGCCAGCAGCCAAGATGTGGGCCAGGGGAGAAACACCATATATTTT. Translation gives CASSQDVGQGRNTIYF. This chain links TRBV14 with TRBJ1-3, with TRBD1 as a possible D gene (6 bases). V shed 0 bases and J shed 5 bases, with 14 bases lying between them. The CDR3 is 16 amino acids. Germline CDR1 reads SGHDN; CDR2 reads FVKESK. The full variable domain, in which reference TRBV14 and TRBJ1-3 provide the parts outside the CDR3, is EAGVTQFPSHSVIEKGQTVTLRCDPISGHDNLYWYRRVMGKEIKFLLHFVKESKQDESGMPNNRFLAERTGGTYSTLKVQPAELEDSGVYFCASSQDVGQGRNTIYFGEGSWLTVV.

On this clone itself: Within the sample, other DNA sequences also encode this same CDR3. The rearrangement joins TRBV6-5 to TRBJ2-7; D is uncertain. V lost 0 bases, J lost 7 bases, and 13 bases lay in between. This CDR3 is built from 14 residues. Germline CDR1 and CDR2: MNHEY and SVGAGI. CDR3 amino acids: CASSYSDRVGEQYF. The CDR3 coding sequence is TGTGCCAGCAGTTACTCGGACCGGGTAGGGGAGCAGTACTTC.

The chain combines TRBV11-2 with TRBJ1-1; 8 bases map to TRBD1. The V gene end was trimmed by 5 bases and the J gene end by 1 base; junction bases not matched to a gene: 15. Germline V gives CDR1 SGHAT, CDR2 FQNNGV. The CDR3 loop spans 18 amino acids. In DNA form, the CDR3 reads TGTGCCAGCAGCCTAGGACAGGGACGGGTCCTGAAGAACACTGAAGCTTTCTTT. It translates to CASSLGQGRVLKNTEAFF.

This rearrangement joins TRBV5-1 to TRBJ1-1, with unresolved D. The CDR3 covers 14 residues. CDR1 is SGHRS and CDR2 is YFSETQ in the germline V gene. V shed 6 bases and J shed 4 bases, with 16 bases lying between them. For the CDR3, the DNA is TGCGCCAGCACTCCTACCCCGGGGAGCACTGAAGCTTTCTTT. Its translation is CASTPTPGSTEAFF.

CDR3 in DNA: TGTGCCAGCAGCTTAAAAACGGGACAGGGAATAAATACGCAGTATTTT. Translation: CASSLKTGQGINTQYF. The rearrangement links TRBV7-8 to TRBJ2-3; 9 nucleotides agree with TRBD1. Trimming took 2 bases from V and 7 from J; bases not matched to a gene: 10. CDR3 length equals 16 residues. Germline CDR1 reads SGHVS; CDR2 reads FQNEAQ.

This clone was seen a single time. The V and J genes are TRBV30 and TRBJ2-3; 13 bases align to TRBD2. V gave up 2 bases and J gave up 4 bases; unmatched junction bases: 12. Per the germline V gene, CDR1 is GTSNPN and CDR2 is SVGIG (reference sequence). The CDR3 loop spans 18 amino acids. For the CDR3, the DNA is TGTGCCTGGAGTACTATGTGGACTAGCGGGAGTAACGCAGATACGCAGTATTTT. It is translated as CAWSTMWTSGSNADTQYF.

This chain links TRBV5-4 with TRBJ2-5; no clear D. The V gene lost 0 bases and the J gene lost 0 bases, with 9 bases spanning the gap. The CDR3 length is 15 residues. The germline V gene encodes CDR1 SGHNT and CDR2 YYREEE (reference sequence). In DNA form, the CDR3 reads TGTGCCAGCAGCTTGGCGGGCGTATACCAAGAGACCCAGTACTTC. Translation gives CASSLAGVYQETQYF.

CDR3 loop: CATSRIQGGSSYNSPLHF. The CDR3 DNA follows: TGTGCCACCAGCAGGATCCAGGGTGGGAGCTCCTATAATTCACCCCTCCACTTT. V gene TRBV15 combines with J gene TRBJ1-6, with D possibly matching TRBD1 (5 bases). Trimming removed 3 bases at V and 0 bases at J, with 15 bases between. Germline V lookup: CDR1 LNHNV, CDR2 YYDKDF (reference sequence). This CDR3 region has 18 residues.

The chain couples TRBV6-1 to TRBJ1-3, with D tentatively TRBD1 (6 bases). CDR1 MNHNS and CDR2 SASEGT come from the germline V gene. This CDR3 comprises 17 residues. Deletions cut 3 bases from V and 1 base from J, with 16 bases between. The CDR3 coding sequence is TGTGCCAGCAGTGAGCGGCAGGGGATATCTTCTGGAAACACCATATATTTT. Translated: CASSERQGISSGNTIYF.

The V and J genes are TRBV5-4 and TRBJ1-2, with TRBD1 matching over 8 bases. After removal of 3 bases from V and 2 bases from J, the junction contained 3 bases not matched to a gene. Germline V gives CDR1 SGHNT, CDR2 YYREEE (reference sequence). CDR3 length: 14 residues. CDR3 sequence: CASSYGQGNYGYTF. CDR3 nucleotide sequence: TGTGCCAGCAGCTACGGACAGGGAAACTATGGCTACACCTTC.

DNA for the CDR3: TGTGCCAGCAGTTTCCGACTGTACTCTGGGGCCAACGTCCTGACTTTC. Translated: CASSFRLYSGANVLTF. The chain combines TRBV28 with TRBJ2-6; D gene unclear. Germline V gene lookup returns CDR1 MDHEN and CDR2 SYDVKM. V was clipped by 3 bases and J by 0 bases, with 9 bases between them. The CDR3 length is 16 residues.

This chain links TRBV28 with TRBJ1-1; 8 nucleotides line up with TRBD1. This CDR3 contains 13 residues. Looked up from germline, CDR1 is MDHEN and CDR2 is SYDVKM. Trimming at V came to 6 bases and at J to 4 bases, leaving 4 bases not matched to a gene. DNA for the CDR3: TGTGCCAGCAGCACAGGGGGATTCACTGAAGCTTTCTTT. This gives the protein CASSTGGFTEAFF.

The gene calls are TRBV15 and TRBJ2-2; 9 bases match TRBD2. The germline V gene encodes CDR1 LNHNV and CDR2 YYDKDF (reference sequence). After removal of 0 bases from V and 4 bases from J, the junction contained 3 bases not matched to a gene. The CDR3 totals 16 residues. The CDR3 DNA sequence: TGTGCCACCAGCAGAGAGGCTAGCGGGGTCACCGGGGAGCTGTTTTTT. The encoded protein is CATSREASGVTGELFF. The variable domain in full, completed from reference TRBV15 and TRBJ2-2, reads DAMVIQNPRYQVTQFGKPVTLSCSQTLNHNVMYWYQQKSSQAPKLLFHYYDKDFNNEADTPDNFQSRRPNTSFCFLDIRSPGLGDTAMYLCATSREASGVTGELFFGEGSRLTVL.

The chain combines TRBV7-9 with TRBJ2-3; D is unresolved. Trimming cost V 2 bases and J 5 bases, with 14 bases left between them. This CDR3 is 15 amino acids long. Per the germline V gene, CDR1 is SEHNR and CDR2 is FQNEAQ (reference sequence). As DNA, the CDR3 is TGTGCCAGCAGCTTACGGGCAGGCCACCAAGATACGCAGTATTTT. Translating it yields CASSLRAGHQDTQYF.

The rearrangement uses TRBV4-1 and TRBJ2-2, with 7 bases lining up with TRBD1. CDR1 and CDR2 from the germline V gene are MGHRA and YSYEKL. V shed 2 bases and J 1 base; nucleotides not matched to a gene: 4. The CDR3 is 16 residues long. CDR3: CASSQWTGRNTGELFF. The CDR3 DNA is TGCGCCAGCAGCCAATGGACAGGTCGGAACACCGGGGAGCTGTTTTTT.

V is TRBV6-1 and J is TRBJ2-7, with TRBD1 as a possible D gene (6 bases). Looked up from germline, CDR1 is MNHNS and CDR2 is SASEGT. V lost 7 bases and J 2 bases, leaving 15 bases between the germline ends. The CDR3 loop spans 14 amino acids. CDR3: CASKPAQGPYEQYF. The CDR3 region has the DNA TGTGCCAGCAAGCCAGCGCAGGGGCCCTACGAGCAGTACTTC.

The chain links TRBV4-1 to TRBJ2-1; D is possibly TRBD2 (6 bases). The CDR3 totals 16 residues. Germline V gene lookup returns CDR1 MGHRA and CDR2 YSYEKL. Trimming took off 5 bases at V and 0 bases at J, with 14 bases between the two ends. CDR3 loop: CASSLVVGSSYNEQFF. CDR3 coding DNA: TGCGCCAGCAGCTTGGTGGTCGGGAGCTCCTACAATGAGCAGTTCTTC.

The chain carries TRBV9 and TRBJ1-1, with TRBD1 identical over 7 bases. Germline lookup yields CDR1 SGDLS and CDR2 YYNGEE. The CDR3 runs to 13 residues. J was trimmed by 8 bases and V by 3 bases; bases with no gene match: 7. In DNA form, the CDR3 reads TGTGCCAGCAGCGCCTCCGGAGGGGGCGAAGCTTTCTTT. The encoded protein is CASSASGGGEAFF.

Remarks on this clone: Other nucleotide sequences in the sample specify the same CDR3. The CDR3 sequence is CASSLGLAETQYF. DNA of the CDR3: TGTGCCAGCAGCTTAGGACTGGCGGAGACCCAGTACTTC. This chain connects TRBV11-1 to TRBJ2-5; D not certain. The germline gives CDR1 SGHAT, CDR2 FQDESV (reference sequence). The CDR3 runs to 13 residues. Trimming removed 1 base from V and 5 bases from J, with 8 bases in between.

The rearrangement joins TRBV6-1 to TRBJ2-5; D may be TRBD1 or TRBD2 (6 bases each). Per germline, CDR1 MNHNS and CDR2 SASEGT. V lost 4 bases and J 2 bases, leaving 20 bases between the germline ends. The CDR3 covers 17 residues. The CDR3 coding sequence is TGTGCCAGCAGTGTCTCGGTATGGGGGGCTCATCAAGAGACCCAGTACTTC. Encoded protein: CASSVSVWGAHQETQYF.

The rearrangement uses TRBV27 and TRBJ2-2; 8 bases are shared with TRBD1. CDR3 size: 16 residues. Germline CDR1 and CDR2: MNHEY and SMNVEV (reference sequence). The J segment lost 1 base and the V segment lost 3 bases, leaving 4 bases of the junction unmatched. The CDR3 region is CASSFQTGVNTGELFF. The CDR3 DNA reads as TGTGCCAGCAGTTTCCAGACAGGGGTGAACACCGGGGAGCTGTTTTTT.